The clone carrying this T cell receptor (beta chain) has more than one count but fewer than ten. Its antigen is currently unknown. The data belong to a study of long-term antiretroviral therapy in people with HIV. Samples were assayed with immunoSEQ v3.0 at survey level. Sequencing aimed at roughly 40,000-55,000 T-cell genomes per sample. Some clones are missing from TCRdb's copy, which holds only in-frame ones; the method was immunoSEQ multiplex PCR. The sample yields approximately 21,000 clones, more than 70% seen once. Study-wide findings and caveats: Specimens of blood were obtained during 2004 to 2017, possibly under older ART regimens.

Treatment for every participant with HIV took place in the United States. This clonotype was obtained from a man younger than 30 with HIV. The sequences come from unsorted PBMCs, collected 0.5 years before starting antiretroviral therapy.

The CDR3, as DNA: TGTGCCAGCAGTGACCGTCCTCAGGAGGGCTACAATGAGCAGTTCTTC. It encodes CASSDRPQEGYNEQFF. The chain has TRBV6-1 and TRBJ2-1, with a weak D call TRBD2 (6 bases). Germline V gene lookup returns CDR1 MNHNS and CDR2 SASEGT. CDR3 length equals 16 residues. The V and J ends lost 3 bases and 3 bases respectively, with 15 bases between them.